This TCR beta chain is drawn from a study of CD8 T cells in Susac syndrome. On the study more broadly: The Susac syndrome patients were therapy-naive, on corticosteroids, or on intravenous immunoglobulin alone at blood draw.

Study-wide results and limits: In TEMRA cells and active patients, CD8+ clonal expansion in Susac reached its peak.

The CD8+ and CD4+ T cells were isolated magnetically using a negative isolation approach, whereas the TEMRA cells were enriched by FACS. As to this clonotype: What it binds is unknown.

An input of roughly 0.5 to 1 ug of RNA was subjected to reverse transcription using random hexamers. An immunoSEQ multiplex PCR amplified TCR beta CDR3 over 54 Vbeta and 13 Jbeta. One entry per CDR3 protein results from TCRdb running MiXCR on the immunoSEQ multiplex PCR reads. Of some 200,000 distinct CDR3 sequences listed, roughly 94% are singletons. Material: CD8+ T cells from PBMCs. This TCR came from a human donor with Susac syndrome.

The CDR3 DNA sequence: TGTGCCAGCAGTATGAGGGGTTTCAACGAGCAGTACTTC. Its protein product is CASSMRGFNEQYF. The chain carries TRBV27 and TRBJ2-7, with D possibly called TRBD1 or TRBD2 (5 bases each). Trimming took 5 bases from V and 5 from J, leaving 13 bases between them. CDR1 and CDR2 (germline): MNHEY, SMNVEV (reference sequence). The CDR3 totals 13 residues.